The T cell receptor beta chain under discussion was sequenced for a study of blood T cell repertoires in COVID-19. This CDR3 region has 14 residues. Repertoires were generated with immunoSEQ multiplex PCR, while TCRdb's copy carries only in-frame clones and drops some. The sample has roughly 53,000 clones; about nine tenths are singletons. The source of this sequence is a woman older than 75 with COVID-19, enrolled during active disease. The sequenced material came from peripheral blood. The chain is built from TRBV12-2 and TRBJ2-3; TRBD1 was called by the table and not checked on the DNA. TRBV12-2 is classified as a pseudogene. The CDR3 region has the DNA TGTGCAAGTCGCCGGGACAGGGGCACAGATACGCAGTATTTT. It specifies CASRRDRGTDTQYF.